This TCR beta chain is drawn from a study of vaccination effects on CD4 cells after COVID-19. Turning to the study itself: Participants were given two doses of BNT162b2 or mRNA-1273 vaccine.

After expansion with viral peptide pools in the ViraFEST assay, antigen-specific CD4+ T cells were sequenced. The culture ran for around nine days before CD4+ T cells were isolated. Vaccine recipients had no previous SARS-CoV-2 infection; their nucleocapsid antibodies were negative. Culturing of some 1.8 million PBMC per well took place with around 10 IU/ml IL-2 and 9.5 to 10 ug/ml peptides. Days 3 and 7 saw half the medium replaced with IL-2 medium. The length of the CDR3 is 15 residues. Germline-derived CDR1 and CDR2 are SQVTM and ANQGSEA. The ends lost 4 bases at V and 3 bases at J; junction bases unmatched: 9. Sequencing was performed with immunoSEQ multiplex PCR; in TCRdb, only in-frame clones are kept and a portion is missing. The data show approximately 50,000 clones, roughly 79% seen once. In regard to this clone: Its target is unknown.

The chain is built from TRBV29-1 and TRBJ1-2, with 9 bases identical to TRBD1. This sample comprised CD4+ T cells from PBMCs cultured with HCoV-OC43 spike peptides, obtained before COVID-19 vaccination. The subset denotes: HCoV-OC43 spike overlapping peptide pool stimulation. The TCR originated in a human donor who received a COVID-19 vaccine. In DNA, the CDR3 is TGCAGCGTTGGGAGACGGACAGGGGCTGACTATGGCTACACCTTC. It specifies CSVGRRTGADYGYTF.